The sequence of this T cell receptor (beta chain) was determined in a study of blood T cell repertoires in COVID-19. Study details: Samples representing acute and convalescent COVID-19 were sourced from the United States, Italy and Spain. The analysed material was cDNA or gDNA that came from T cells, B-cell-depleted T cells, or PBMCs.

In the authors' methods: Nucleated cell number was recorded as an estimate derived from reference gene primer amplification. Libraries were prepared by immunoSEQ multiplex PCR; TCRdb keeps only in-frame clonotypes and omits some of them. V and J calls and clone size follow that table, whereas D and trimming were derived from the DNA. The table records some 200,000 clones, about 88% of them present only once. Germline CDR1 is KGHSH and CDR2 is LQKENI. CDR3 length equals 14 residues. The V end was cut by 0 bases, the J end by 0 bases, with 5 bases between. This TCR was recovered from a man aged 25-45 years with active or convalescent COVID-19. The sequenced sample consisted of peripheral blood. V gene TRBV18 combines with J gene TRBJ1-1; D is unresolved. This CDR3 reads CASSPPAVNTEAFF. CDR3 bases: TGTGCCAGCTCACCACCGGCAGTGAACACTGAAGCTTTCTTT. The full variable domain, with the rest looked up from reference TRBV18 and TRBJ1-1, is NAGVMQNPRHLVRRRGQEARLRCSPMKGHSHVYWYRQLPEEGLKFMVYLQKENIIDESGMPKERFSAEFPKEGPSILRIQQVVRGDSAAYFCASSPPAVNTEAFFGQGTRLTVV.